These 30 T cell receptor beta chains share one sample of origin, sequenced in a study of T cell repertoires in cytomegalovirus infection. MiXCR, run by TCRdb on the reads, gives a single entry per CDR3 protein. The sample holds around 440,000 distinct CDR3 sequences; about 11% are singletons and the top ten take about 9.4%. The sample was PBMCs. The origin of the receptors is a human donor in good health (CMV status not recorded). Some clones in this sample may be carry-over from other donors' samples.

At least ten counts were recorded for this clonotype. The V call is TRBV6-1, the J call TRBJ1-3; D unclear. The length of the CDR3 is 13 residues. Germline V lookup: CDR1 MNHNS, CDR2 SASEGT. Trimming shortened V by 5 bases and J by 0 bases, and 5 bases separated the two germline ends. CDR3: CASSSLSGNTIYF. The DNA of the CDR3 is TGTGCCAGCAGTAGCCTCTCTGGAAACACCATATATTTT.

The chain is built from TRBV5-6 and TRBJ1-1, with D unclear. The CDR3 consists of 16 residues. Germline CDR1 and CDR2: SGHDT and YYEEEE. The V gene lost 0 bases and the J gene lost 3 bases, with 15 bases spanning the gap. The CDR3 region is CASSLGRPLRDTEAFF. In nucleotides, the CDR3 is TGTGCCAGCAGCTTGGGACGGCCCTTAAGGGACACTGAAGCTTTCTTT.

This clonotype was recorded many times. V is TRBV28 and J is TRBJ2-7; 8 bases fit TRBD1. The CDR3 loop spans 13 amino acids. The V gene's germline CDR1 is MDHEN and CDR2 SYDVKM. V lost 6 bases and J lost 2; bases outside the gene matches: 3. The CDR3 is CASRRTGTYEQYF. CDR3 nucleotides: TGTGCCAGCAGGCGGACAGGGACCTACGAGCAGTACTTC.

This clonotype showed up many times. The chain carries TRBV7-3 and TRBJ2-1, with 16 bases that match TRBD2. The germline V gene encodes CDR1 SGHTA and CDR2 FQGTGA. J lost 6 bases, V lost 2 bases, and 7 bases had no gene match. The CDR3 is made up of 18 amino acids. The CDR3 reads CASSLGPGTSGRGNEQFF. DNA for the CDR3: TGTGCCAGCAGCTTAGGGCCTGGGACTAGCGGGAGGGGCAATGAGCAGTTCTTC.

This clonotype occurred many times. The V gene is TRBV27, the J gene TRBJ1-2, with TRBD1 as a possible D gene (5 bases). The V end lost 6 bases, the J end lost 4 bases, and 6 bases lay between the germline ends. This CDR3 spans 11 amino acids. Germline V gives CDR1 MNHEY, CDR2 SMNVEV (reference sequence). CDR3 in amino acids: CASSGGYGYTF. The CDR3 DNA reads as TGTGCCAGCAGCGGGGGCTATGGCTACACCTTC.

In its sample, this clonotype was seen many times. The CDR3 protein is CASKSDDWGNEQFF. The CDR3 bases are TGTGCCAGCAAGTCAGACGACTGGGGGAATGAGCAGTTCTTC. This rearrangement joins TRBV6-5 to TRBJ2-1; D may correspond to TRBD1 or TRBD2 (5 bases each). Germline lookup yields CDR1 MNHEY and CDR2 SVGAGI. The CDR3 contains 14 residues. V shed 7 bases and J shed 7 bases, with 17 bases lying between them.

V is TRBV6-5 and J is TRBJ1-2; possibly TRBD1 for D (5 bases). Trimming took 6 bases from V and 7 from J, leaving 15 bases between them. The CDR3 is made up of 13 amino acids. Germline-derived CDR1 and CDR2 are MNHEY and SVGAGI. CDR3 nucleotide sequence: TGTGCCAGCAGGGAGGTGGGGGTACGTGGCTACACCTTC. The encoded protein is CASREVGVRGYTF.

The CDR3 loop is CASSAGGAGAAYEQYF. CDR3 in DNA: TGTGCCAGCAGCGCGGGGGGGGCCGGGGCAGCCTACGAGCAGTACTTC. The chain employs TRBV3-1 and TRBJ2-7, with TRBD2 matching over 9 bases. Germline V lookup: CDR1 LGHDT, CDR2 YNNKEL (reference sequence). The CDR3 covers 16 residues. The trim removed 5 bases at V and 2 bases at J, leaving 10 bases unmatched.

This clonotype was counted ten times or more. V is TRBV6-5 and J is TRBJ2-5; TRBD2 matches 10 bases. This CDR3 region has 17 residues. Losses at the gene ends were 7 bases for V and 5 bases for J; bases not matched to a gene: 16. Germline CDR1 MNHEY, CDR2 SVGAGI. CDR3 residues: CASKKDSSGGRRETQYF. In DNA, the CDR3 is TGTGCCAGCAAGAAGGACTCTAGCGGGGGCAGGCGGGAGACCCAGTACTTC.

This clonotype showed up many times. This rearrangement joins TRBV12-3 or TRBV12-4 to TRBJ2-7, with D possibly TRBD2 on 5 matching bases. V was shortened by 7 bases and J by 7 bases, with 14 bases between the two germline ends. The CDR3 runs 12 residues. CDR3 bases: TGTGCCAGCACCTCCCGACCGGGAGAGCAGTACTTC. This sequence encodes CASTSRPGEQYF.

Turning to this clonotype: A read error is possible here, since a much larger clone lies one base away. The chain recombines TRBV4-2 with TRBJ2-3, with 10 bases identical to TRBD2. The germline V gene has CDR1 LGHNA and CDR2 YNFKEQ. The ends lost 1 base at V and 4 bases at J; junction bases unmatched: 8. The CDR3 consists of 17 residues. CDR3 region: CASSQGPRLAGSDTQYF. The DNA of the CDR3 is TGTGCCAGCAGCCAAGGACCGAGACTAGCGGGCTCAGATACGCAGTATTTT.

The chain has TRBV18 and TRBJ1-2; 10 bases are a match to TRBD1. The CDR3 is made up of 15 amino acids. Germline V lookup: CDR1 KGHSH, CDR2 LQKENI. V trimming: 3 bases; J trimming: 2 bases; junction bases outside the gene matches: 3. The CDR3 reads CASSPSTGGNYGYTF. CDR3 DNA sequence: TGTGCCAGCTCACCCTCGACAGGGGGCAACTATGGCTACACCTTC.

This clonotype was observed at least ten times. The CDR3 protein is CASSEAGGLLVHNEQFF. In DNA form, the CDR3 reads TGTGCCAGCAGTGAAGCAGGGGGCCTCCTCGTCCACAATGAGCAGTTCTTC. The chain combines TRBV2 with TRBJ2-1, with 7 nucleotides matching TRBD1. The CDR3 has 17 residues. V trimming: 0 bases; J trimming: 5 bases; junction bases outside the gene matches: 10. Per germline, CDR1 SNHLY and CDR2 FYNNEI.

This clonotype was observed at least ten times. V gene TRBV12-3 or TRBV12-4 combines with J gene TRBJ2-3; 8 nucleotides align to TRBD1. The CDR3 has 15 residues. The V gene end was trimmed by 4 bases and the J gene end by 2 bases; junction bases not matched to a gene: 5. The CDR3 coding sequence is TGTGCCAGCAGTTCGACAGGGGTTAACACAGATACGCAGTATTTT. Its translation is CASSSTGVNTDTQYF.

The rearrangement links TRBV6-6 to TRBJ2-7, with 9 nucleotides matching TRBD1. This CDR3 is 15 amino acids long. Germline V CDR1 and CDR2: MNHNY, SVGAGI (reference sequence). Trimming took 5 bases from V and 6 from J; bases not matched to a gene: 11. This CDR3 reads CASSLRDRELGEQYF. For the CDR3, the DNA is TGTGCCAGCAGTCTCCGGGACAGGGAACTGGGCGAGCAGTACTTC.

This clonotype was picked up many times. The CDR3 DNA reads as TGTGCCAGCAGCTTTTTAGATACGCAGTATTTT. Translation: CASSFLDTQYF. The chain has TRBV7-2 and TRBJ2-3; D is ambiguous. The V and J ends lost 3 bases and 5 bases respectively, with 3 bases between them. This CDR3 has 11 residues. Germline CDR1 SGHTA, CDR2 FQGNSA. The complete variable domain, with remaining parts taken from reference TRBV7-2 and TRBJ2-3, reads GAGVSQSPSNKVTEKGKDVELRCDPISGHTALYWYRQSLGQGLEFLIYFQGNSAPDKSGLPSDRFSAERTGGSVSTLTIQRTQQEDSAVYLCASSFLDTQYFGPGTRLTVL.

This clonotype showed up many times. This rearrangement joins TRBV5-4 to TRBJ2-2; the D gene could be TRBD1 or TRBD2 (5 bases each). Germline CDR1 is SGHNT and CDR2 is YYREEE (reference sequence). V gave up 4 bases and J gave up 4 bases, with 8 bases separating them. The CDR3 is 13 residues long. As DNA, the CDR3 is TGTGCCAGCAGCCGGGGACCCACCGGGGAGCTGTTTTTT. Residues: CASSRGPTGELFF.

Turning to this clonotype: A read error is possible here, since a much larger clone lies one base away. This chain connects TRBV15 to TRBJ2-2, with unresolved D. Looked up from germline, CDR1 is LNHNV and CDR2 is YYDKDF (reference sequence). The CDR3 has 15 residues. The CDR3 sequence: CAPSMGPTNTGELFF. The CDR3 coding sequence is TGTGCCCCCAGCATGGGCCCCACGAACACCGGGGAGCTGTTTTTT.

J is TRBJ2-7 and V is TRBV28, with D uncertain. CDR1 is MDHEN and CDR2 is SYDVKM in the germline V gene. V shed 7 bases and J shed 4 bases, with 14 bases lying between them. This CDR3 contains 13 residues. This CDR3 reads CASTFGPFYEQYF. CDR3 nucleotides: TGTGCCAGCACCTTTGGCCCCTTTTACGAGCAGTACTTC.

This clonotype was recorded many times. The chain couples TRBV5-6 to TRBJ2-3, with D perhaps being TRBD1 or TRBD2 (5 bases each). The V end was cut by 0 bases, the J end by 4 bases, with 12 bases between. The V gene's germline CDR1 is SGHDT and CDR2 YYEEEE. The length of the CDR3 is 15 residues. The CDR3 DNA follows: TGTGCCAGCAGCTTGGGGGGGAATAGACCAGATACGCAGTATTTT. Amino acids: CASSLGGNRPDTQYF.

This clonotype has at least ten counts. The gene calls are TRBV7-3 and TRBJ2-7; 14 bases map to TRBD2. CDR3 length: 15 residues. After removal of 1 base from V and 6 bases from J, the junction contained 2 bases not matched to a gene. In germline, CDR1 is SGHTA, CDR2 FQGTGA. The CDR3 DNA reads as TGTGCCAGCAGCTTAAGTGGGACTAGCGGGAGCGAGCAGTACTTC. It codes for CASSLSGTSGSEQYF.

The V and J genes are TRBV7-6 and TRBJ2-7, with D unresolved. The CDR3 loop spans 15 amino acids. V lost 4 bases and J lost 5, with 18 bases in between. Germline CDR1 is SGHVS and CDR2 is FNYEAQ. The CDR3 is CASSSGSPKLHEQYF. The CDR3 bases are TGTGCCAGCAGCTCAGGATCCCCCAAGTTGCACGAGCAGTACTTC.

V usage is TRBV20-1 and J usage is TRBJ1-1, with no clear D. CDR1 and CDR2 from the germline V gene are DFQATT and SNEGSKA (reference sequence). V gave up 1 base and J gave up 0 bases, with 9 bases separating them. The CDR3 has 14 amino acids. The chain's CDR3 is CSARVGRLNTEAFF. In DNA, the CDR3 is TGCAGTGCTAGAGTCGGGCGGCTGAACACTGAAGCTTTCTTT.

On this clonotype itself: Given a much more abundant clone one base away, this may be a read error. The rearrangement uses TRBV4-2 and TRBJ2-7; TRBD1 matches 9 bases. CDR3 length: 14 amino acids. Germline assignment: CDR1 LGHNA and CDR2 YNFKEQ. CDR3 sequence: CDSQPGTGNGEQYF. The CDR3, as DNA: TGTGACAGCCAGCCCGGGACAGGGAACGGCGAGCAGTACTTC.

This clonotype has a handful of counts. The rearrangement links TRBV20-1 to TRBJ2-5; weak D call: TRBD2 (6 bases). The germline CDR1 and CDR2 sequences are DFQATT and SNEGSKA (reference sequence). V lost 4 bases and J 1 base, leaving 10 bases between the germline ends. CDR3 length equals 13 residues. CDR3 DNA sequence: TGCAGTGCTACAAGGCGGGGCCAAGAGACCCAGTACTTC. It encodes CSATRRGQETQYF.

In this sample, this clonotype turned up many times. As DNA, the CDR3 is TGTGCCAGCAGCTACAGGGGAACGAGGAGTTCTGAAGCTTTCTTT. Protein sequence: CASSYRGTRSSEAFF. The V and J genes are TRBV11-2 and TRBJ1-1; 7 nucleotides line up with TRBD1. Trimming at V came to 4 bases and at J to 6 bases, leaving 11 bases not matched to a gene. The CDR3 consists of 15 residues. Germline lookup yields CDR1 SGHAT and CDR2 FQNNGV.

The V and J genes are TRBV20-1 and TRBJ2-3; D gene ambiguous. The V gene lost 0 bases and the J gene lost 2 bases, with 0 bases spanning the gap. Germline V gives CDR1 DFQATT, CDR2 SNEGSKA (reference sequence). This CDR3 is 11 amino acids long. Here the CDR3 reads CSARDTDTQYF. The CDR3 nucleotides are TGCAGTGCTAGAGACACAGATACGCAGTATTTT.

The table lists this clonotype with many counts. The chain links TRBV4-1 to TRBJ2-1, with D uncertain. V was trimmed by 3 bases and J by 0 bases, leaving 12 bases between them. CDR1 and CDR2 from the germline V gene are MGHRA and YSYEKL. The CDR3 runs to 16 residues. CDR3 DNA sequence: TGCGCCAGCAGCCAGATAGACATCTTCTCCTACAATGAGCAGTTCTTC. This encodes CASSQIDIFSYNEQFF.

This clonotype showed up many times. The chain joins TRBV14 to TRBJ2-2; the D is unclear. This CDR3 contains 21 residues. Trimming took off 2 bases at V and 4 bases at J, with 29 bases between the two ends. The germline V gene has CDR1 SGHDN and CDR2 FVKESK. CDR3 sequence (DNA): TGTGCCAGCAGCCAAAGACCTTTTATGTTTTCCGGGCGAGATGTCACCGGGGAGCTGTTTTTT. Protein sequence: CASSQRPFMFSGRDVTGELFF.

There are a few counts of this clonotype. The chain carries TRBV28 and TRBJ2-1, with D perhaps matching TRBD1 or TRBD2 (5 bases each). Germline assignment: CDR1 MDHEN and CDR2 SYDVKM. The CDR3 is 15 amino acids. V was pared by 3 bases and J by 8 bases, with 17 bases between. This CDR3 reads CASSLSRTRGDEQFF. CDR3 sequence (DNA): TGTGCCAGCAGTTTGTCCCGGACCCGGGGCGATGAGCAGTTCTTC.